This TCR beta chain was sequenced during a study of shared clonotypes between healthy human individuals. This table comes from immunoSEQ multiplex PCR, and its TCRdb copy is limited to in-frame clones, with some not included. The table includes some 630,000 clones, roughly 96% detected once. Regarding the study as a whole: Rarefaction exposed incomplete sorted-subset sequencing despite large depth.

CDR3 length: 14 amino acids. Germline V lookup: CDR1 MNHEY, CDR2 SVGAGI. Cells designated naive CD8 were CD45RO-negative and were positively selected for CCR7, with terminally differentiated effector memory CD45RA+ cells excluded. As to this clone: Antigen: not known.

This receptor was identified in a woman in her twenties or thirties in good health. This chain connects TRBV6-5 to TRBJ2-5; perhaps TRBD2 as D (5 bases). The DNA end lines up better with TRBJ2-7; the J call may be wrong. Sequencing used naive CD8+ T cells sorted from blood. The chain's CDR3 is CASSYASLGSEQYF. The CDR3 DNA reads as TGTGCCAGCAGTTACGCTAGCCTCGGGTCCGAGCAGTACTTC.